Following are 5 T cell receptor beta chains from one sample sequenced in a study of T-cell reconstitution after alpha-beta-depleted transplantation in children. Preparing the TCRbeta library involved the use of unique molecular identifiers. TCRdb re-derived calls from the PCR reads in MiXCR, one entry per CDR3 protein. Counted here are more than 200,000 distinct CDR3 sequences, about 26% occurring once; the ten biggest clones make up about 2.6%. Sequencing used PBMCs, obtained before TCRalphabeta/CD19-depleted stem cell transplant. Source of these receptors: a girl aged 2 to 10 with Fanconi anemia, due to receive a stem cell transplant.

This clonotype occurred a few times. The rearrangement joins TRBV3-1 to TRBJ1-2, with a tentative D call TRBD1 (6 bases). The CDR3 loop spans 16 amino acids. V lost 3 bases and J lost 8, with 22 bases in between. CDR1 is LGHDT, CDR2 YNNKEL, per germline (reference sequence). The CDR3 loop reads CASSHQDGTPPLGYTF. The CDR3 DNA sequence: TGTGCCAGCAGCCATCAAGATGGGACACCGCCACTGGGCTACACCTTC.

This chain uses TRBV7-6 with TRBJ2-1; perhaps TRBD2 as D (6 bases). V gave up 3 bases and J gave up 2 bases, with 26 bases separating them. The germline V gene encodes CDR1 SGHVS and CDR2 FNYEAQ. The CDR3 contains 20 residues. In nucleotides, the CDR3 is TGTGCCAGCAGCTTGCCAACTAGCAGCGGGTCCGGAAAGACCTACAATGAGCAGTTCTTC. It codes for CASSLPTSSGSGKTYNEQFF.

This chain uses TRBV5-1 with TRBJ2-1; D ambiguous. The CDR3 spans 14 residues. Trimming cost V 4 bases and J 6 bases, with 14 bases left between them. Germline CDR1 is SGHRS and CDR2 is YFSETQ. This chain's CDR3 is CASSGRPRVNEQFF. The CDR3 DNA sequence: TGCGCCAGCAGCGGTCGCCCTAGGGTCAATGAGCAGTTCTTC.

This clonotype has a count of ten or more. This rearrangement joins TRBV9 to TRBJ2-3; 11 bases match TRBD2. With 1 base clipped from V and 2 bases from J, the junction kept 6 bases outside the gene matches. Germline CDR1 SGDLS, CDR2 YYNGEE. The length of the CDR3 is 17 residues. The CDR3 here is CASSVNALAGDTDTQYF. As DNA, the CDR3 is TGTGCCAGCAGCGTAAATGCACTAGCGGGGGACACAGATACGCAGTATTTT.

This clonotype was seen once. The chain is built from TRBV5-1 and TRBJ2-7, with 9 bases identical to TRBD2. The germline gives CDR1 SGHRS, CDR2 YFSETQ. The CDR3 consists of 14 residues. Trimming at V came to 2 bases and at J to 4 bases, leaving 4 bases not matched to a gene. This CDR3 reads CASSFIAGEYEQYF. The CDR3 coding sequence is TGCGCCAGCAGCTTCATAGCGGGAGAGTACGAGCAGTACTTC.